The T cell receptor beta chain under discussion was sequenced for a study of T-cell memory formation after mild COVID-19. CDR1 KGHDR and CDR2 SFDVKD come from the germline V gene. This CDR3 spans 13 amino acids. Trimming pared 6 bases from V and 0 bases from J, leaving 8 bases between. TCRdb re-called the 5' RACE reads through MiXCR, storing one row per CDR3 protein. The table lists about half a million distinct CDR3 sequences, roughly 20% of them singletons. The source is an adult woman who had mild COVID-19 (a few samples of this study predate the infection). Cell type and time point are not known. The V gene is TRBV24-1, the J gene TRBJ2-7; D gene uncertain. The sequenced material came from PBMCs or a T cell subset sorted from them (not recorded which). The CDR3 coding sequence is TGTGCCACCAGTCGGGCCAGCTCCTACGAGCAGTACTTC. Protein sequence: CATSRASSYEQYF.